The rows below give T cell receptor beta chains drawn from one sample of a study of T cells in Graves' hyperthyroidism and ophthalmopathy. One entry per CDR3 protein results from TCRdb running MiXCR on the multiplex PCR reads. Of about 590,000 distinct CDR3 sequences in the sample, 14% were seen once. Input material: blood. The source is a woman aged 18-35 years with Graves' ophthalmopathy. Both conserved end residues are part of each CDR3. The order of the fields is D gene, J gene, V gene, clone size, CDR3 DNA, CDR3 protein. The D gene is left open where the match is weak. Rows give clone size only sometimes, using once, few, many, or a class for an expanded clone.

d_call: .; j_call: TRBJ2-1; v_call: TRBV7-9; clone_size: many; cdr3_nt: TGTGCCAGCAGCTTAGACCTTGTATTTTCCAATGAGCAGTTCTTC; cdr3_aa: CASSLDLVFSNEQFF
d_call: TRBD2; j_call: TRBJ2-1; v_call: TRBV28; clone_size: .; cdr3_nt: TGTGCCAGCAGGTCGGGACTAGCGGGCCACAATGAGCAGTTCTTC; cdr3_aa: CASRSGLAGHNEQFF
d_call: TRBD2; j_call: TRBJ2-5; v_call: TRBV7-3; clone_size: .; cdr3_nt: TGTGCCAGCAGCCCGTTCGGGGGGGGGATTCAGGGGACCCAGTACTTC; cdr3_aa: CASSPFGGGIQGTQYF
d_call: .; j_call: TRBJ1-3; v_call: TRBV12-5; clone_size: .; cdr3_nt: TGTGCTAGTGGCTTCTCAGAGGACGGCCCTGGAAACACCATATATTTT; cdr3_aa: CASGFSEDGPGNTIYF
d_call: TRBD1; j_call: TRBJ2-2; v_call: TRBV10-3; clone_size: .; cdr3_nt: TGTGCCATCAGTGGTTCCGGGACAGGTCAGGCCTGTATTTTT; cdr3_aa: CAISGSGTGQACIF
d_call: TRBD1; j_call: TRBJ1-2; v_call: TRBV19; clone_size: many; cdr3_nt: TGTGCCAGTAGCGCCCTTGACAGGGTCTATGGCTACACCTTC; cdr3_aa: CASSALDRVYGYTF
d_call: .; j_call: TRBJ2-5; v_call: TRBV7-6; clone_size: many; cdr3_nt: TGTGCCAGCAGCTCGAACCCTGGAGAGACCCAGTACTTC; cdr3_aa: CASSSNPGETQYF
d_call: .; j_call: TRBJ2-1; v_call: TRBV11-3; clone_size: many; cdr3_nt: TGTGCCAGCAGCTTTACGAGCGAGACAGAGGGGCAGTTCTTC; cdr3_aa: CASSFTSETEGQFF
d_call: TRBD1; j_call: TRBJ2-7; v_call: TRBV29-1; clone_size: few; cdr3_nt: TGCAGCGTTGTACAGGGGGCGTCCTACGAGCAGTACTTC; cdr3_aa: CSVVQGASYEQYF
d_call: .; j_call: TRBJ1-3; v_call: TRBV28; clone_size: many; cdr3_nt: TGTGCCAGCAGCTCTCCCTTCAGCTCTGGAAACACCATATATTTT; cdr3_aa: CASSSPFSSGNTIYF
d_call: .; j_call: TRBJ1-3; v_call: TRBV4-3; clone_size: .; cdr3_nt: TGCGCCAGCAGCCAAGGAAGGTTCGGGAGTCGTGGAAACACCATATATTTT; cdr3_aa: CASSQGRFGSRGNTIYF
d_call: TRBD2; j_call: TRBJ2-1; v_call: TRBV11-2; clone_size: many; cdr3_nt: TGTGCCAGCAGCTTGGATAGCGGGAGGGTCTATGAGCAGTTCTTC; cdr3_aa: CASSLDSGRVYEQFF
d_call: TRBD2; j_call: TRBJ2-6; v_call: TRBV5-1; clone_size: once; cdr3_nt: TGCGCCAGCAGGCCAGGGACTACTGGGGCCAACGTCCTGACTTTC; cdr3_aa: CASRPGTTGANVLTF
d_call: .; j_call: TRBJ2-5; v_call: TRBV20-1; clone_size: many; cdr3_nt: TGCAGTGCTAGAGATGGGGCTAGCAACGAAGAGACCCAGTACTTC; cdr3_aa: CSARDGASNEETQYF
d_call: .; j_call: TRBJ2-5; v_call: TRBV11-2; clone_size: many; cdr3_nt: TGTGCCAGCAGCTTAGGTTTTGGGACAAAAGGAACCCAGTACTTC; cdr3_aa: CASSLGFGTKGTQYF
d_call: .; j_call: TRBJ2-7; v_call: TRBV15; clone_size: many; cdr3_nt: TGTGCCACCAGCAGAGATCCCGGAGGTGAAACCTACGAGCAGTACTTC; cdr3_aa: CATSRDPGGETYEQYF
d_call: .; j_call: TRBJ1-1; v_call: TRBV18; clone_size: many; cdr3_nt: TGTGCCAGCTCACCAGATGGCACTGGTGGTGAAGCTTTCTTT; cdr3_aa: CASSPDGTGGEAFF
d_call: .; j_call: TRBJ2-7; v_call: TRBV6-1; clone_size: many; cdr3_nt: TGTGCCAGCAGTGACGAGTGGGGCTCCTACGAGCAGTACTTC; cdr3_aa: CASSDEWGSYEQYF
d_call: .; j_call: TRBJ2-7; v_call: TRBV13; clone_size: .; cdr3_nt: TGTGCCAGCGGCCCGGGCGACACCTACGAGCAGTACTTC; cdr3_aa: CASGPGDTYEQYF
d_call: TRBD1; j_call: TRBJ1-6; v_call: TRBV12-3/TRBV12-4; clone_size: many; cdr3_nt: TGTGCCAGCAGTCCGACGGACAGGGGCTATAATTCACCCCTCCACTTT; cdr3_aa: CASSPTDRGYNSPLHF
d_call: .; j_call: TRBJ1-4; v_call: TRBV20-1; clone_size: few; cdr3_nt: TGCAGTGCTAGATTAGGGGCAGGGAATTTCCCTAGAGGACTGTTTTTT; cdr3_aa: CSARLGAGNFPRGLFF
d_call: .; j_call: TRBJ1-6; v_call: TRBV9; clone_size: .; cdr3_nt: TGTGCCAGCAGCGTATCTGGGGGCAGGGGTAATTCACCCCTCCACTTT; cdr3_aa: CASSVSGGRGNSPLHF
d_call: .; j_call: TRBJ2-1; v_call: TRBV11-3; clone_size: .; cdr3_nt: TGTGCCAGCAGCTTAGATCTTCCCAGGGGCTCCTACAATGAGCAGTTCTTC; cdr3_aa: CASSLDLPRGSYNEQFF
d_call: TRBD2; j_call: TRBJ2-1; v_call: TRBV7-2; clone_size: many; cdr3_nt: TGTGCCAGCAGCCCGGGAGGCTCCTACAATGAGCAGTTCTTC; cdr3_aa: CASSPGGSYNEQFF
d_call: .; j_call: TRBJ1-1; v_call: TRBV7-6; clone_size: .; cdr3_nt: TGTGCCAGCAGCTCCACAGGGCAATCTGTGATGAACACTGAAGCTTTCTTT; cdr3_aa: CASSSTGQSVMNTEAFF
d_call: .; j_call: TRBJ1-1; v_call: TRBV7-9; clone_size: .; cdr3_nt: TGTGCCAGCAGCCCCCCCCAGGGCACACAAACTGAAGCTTTCTTT; cdr3_aa: CASSPPQGTQTEAFF
d_call: TRBD1; j_call: TRBJ1-2; v_call: TRBV6-2/TRBV6-3; clone_size: few; cdr3_nt: TGTGCCAGCAGTGCACCCGGGACAGGAAGTTCTTATGGCTACACCTTC; cdr3_aa: CASSAPGTGSSYGYTF
d_call: .; j_call: TRBJ1-1; v_call: TRBV4-3; clone_size: few; cdr3_nt: TGCGCCAGCACCGGGGTGAACACTGAAGCTTTCTTT; cdr3_aa: CASTGVNTEAFF
d_call: .; j_call: TRBJ1-2; v_call: TRBV2; clone_size: many; cdr3_nt: TGTGCCAGCAGTGATTCCGCAGGGTTGGACTATGGCTACACCTTC; cdr3_aa: CASSDSAGLDYGYTF
d_call: .; j_call: TRBJ2-2; v_call: TRBV27; clone_size: few; cdr3_nt: TGTGCCAGCGGCCGTTGGAGTCCGGAGGCGGGCGGGGAGCTGTTTTTT; cdr3_aa: CASGRWSPEAGGELFF
d_call: TRBD2; j_call: TRBJ2-1; v_call: TRBV11-3; clone_size: .; cdr3_nt: TGTGCCAGCAGCTTAGATAGCGGGAGGGCTAGCAATGAGCAGTTCTTC; cdr3_aa: CASSLDSGRASNEQFF
d_call: TRBD2; j_call: TRBJ2-3; v_call: TRBV7-9; clone_size: many; cdr3_nt: TGTGCCAGCAGCTCCTTTACTAGCGCCACAGATACGCAGTATTTT; cdr3_aa: CASSSFTSATDTQYF
d_call: .; j_call: TRBJ1-6; v_call: TRBV28; clone_size: many; cdr3_nt: TGTGCCAGCAGGCCTATCGTGCCCCAGAGTTCACCCCTCCACTTT; cdr3_aa: CASRPIVPQSSPLHF
d_call: .; j_call: TRBJ1-1; v_call: TRBV7-2; clone_size: many; cdr3_nt: TGTGCCAGCAGCTTCGAAGTGTGGGGCACTGAAGCTTTCTTT; cdr3_aa: CASSFEVWGTEAFF
d_call: .; j_call: TRBJ2-3; v_call: TRBV6-5; clone_size: many; cdr3_nt: TGTGCCAGCAGTTACTCGATTTGGCGCGGGGCAGATACGCAGTATTTT; cdr3_aa: CASSYSIWRGADTQYF
d_call: TRBD2; j_call: TRBJ2-3; v_call: TRBV9; clone_size: many; cdr3_nt: TGTGCCAGCAGCGTAGGGAGGTTAGAGCGGGGGACAGATACGCAGTATTTT; cdr3_aa: CASSVGRLERGTDTQYF